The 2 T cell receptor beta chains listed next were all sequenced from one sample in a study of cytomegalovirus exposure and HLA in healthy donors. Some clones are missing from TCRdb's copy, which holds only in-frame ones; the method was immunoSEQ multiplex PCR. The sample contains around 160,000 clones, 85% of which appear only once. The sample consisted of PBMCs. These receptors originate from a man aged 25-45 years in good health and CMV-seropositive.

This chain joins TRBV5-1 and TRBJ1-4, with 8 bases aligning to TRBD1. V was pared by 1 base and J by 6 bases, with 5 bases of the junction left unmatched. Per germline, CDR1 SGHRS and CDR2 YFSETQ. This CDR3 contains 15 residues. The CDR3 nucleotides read TGCGCCAGCAGCTTGACAGGGGGTCAGGATGAAAAACTGTTTTTT. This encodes CASSLTGGQDEKLFF.

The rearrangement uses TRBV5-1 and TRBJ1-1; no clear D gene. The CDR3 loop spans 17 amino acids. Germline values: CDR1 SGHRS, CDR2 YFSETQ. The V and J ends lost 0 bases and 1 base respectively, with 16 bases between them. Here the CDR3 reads CASSLAGLGRENTEAFF. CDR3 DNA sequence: TGCGCCAGCAGCTTGGCCGGCCTGGGGAGGGAGAACACTGAAGCTTTCTTT. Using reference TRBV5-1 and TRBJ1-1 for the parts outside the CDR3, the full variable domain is KAGVTQTPRYLIKTRGQQVTLSCSPISGHRSVSWYQQTPGQGLQFLFEYFSETQRNKGNFPGRFSGRQFSNSRSEMNVSTLELGDSALYLCASSLAGLGRENTEAFFGQGTRLTVV.